These T cell receptor beta chains were read from a single sample in a study of shared clonotypes between healthy human individuals. Method: immunoSEQ multiplex PCR; TCRdb's copy keeps in-frame clones and lacks some. The sample gives more than 2,000,000 clones, around 94% of which show up once; around 0.14% is in the top ten. The sequenced sample was naive CD4+ T cells sorted from blood. Source of these receptors: a man in his late teens or twenties in good health. The CDR3 runs from the conserved cysteine through the conserved F or W. D genes are given only for firm matches. A clone size is listed for some rows: how often the clone was seen (once, few, many), or a class if it is expanded.

CDR3 DNA: TGTGCCAGCAGCTTCGACACCTATAATTCACCCCTCCACTTT; CDR3 protein: CASSFDTYNSPLHF; clone size: once; V gene: TRBV11-2; J gene: TRBJ1-6; D gene: .
CDR3 DNA: TGTGCCAGCAGCCCTTTTCAGGGGTCGGGCATTCAGTACTTC; CDR3 protein: CASSPFQGSGIQYF; clone size: .; V gene: TRBV7-3; J gene: TRBJ2-4; D gene: .
CDR3 DNA: TGTGCCAGTACCTCAATCAGGGGTACGAACACTGAAGCTTTCTTT; CDR3 protein: CASTSIRGTNTEAFF; clone size: .; V gene: TRBV2; J gene: TRBJ1-1; D gene: .
CDR3 DNA: TGCGCCAGCAGCCCGCGGCCCATCTCTGGGGCCAACGTCCTGACTTTC; CDR3 protein: CASSPRPISGANVLTF; clone size: .; V gene: TRBV4-1; J gene: TRBJ2-6; D gene: .
CDR3 DNA: TGCGCCAGCAGCCAGACAGGGGGCGTTGTAGATACGCAGTATTTT; CDR3 protein: CASSQTGGVVDTQYF; clone size: .; V gene: TRBV4-1; J gene: TRBJ2-3; D gene: TRBD1
CDR3 DNA: TGTGCCAGTAGTATACGGACAGGGTCTAACACTGAAGCTTTCTTT; CDR3 protein: CASSIRTGSNTEAFF; clone size: .; V gene: TRBV19; J gene: TRBJ1-1; D gene: TRBD1
CDR3 DNA: TGTGCCAGCACAATACCGGACAGTGTTGAAGCTTTCTTT; CDR3 protein: CASTIPDSVEAFF; clone size: few; V gene: TRBV28; J gene: TRBJ1-1; D gene: .
CDR3 DNA: TGCGCCAGCAGTGAGGGTACAGGCGGAAGGAAAGAGACCCAGTACTTC; CDR3 protein: CASSEGTGGRKETQYF; clone size: .; V gene: TRBV10-1; J gene: TRBJ2-5; D gene: .
CDR3 DNA: TGTGCCAGCTCACCTACTAGCGGGAGTTACACCGGGGAGCTGTTTTTT; CDR3 protein: CASSPTSGSYTGELFF; clone size: .; V gene: TRBV18; J gene: TRBJ2-2; D gene: TRBD2
CDR3 DNA: TGTGCCAGCAGTGAATGGGGTAGCCTCCCCGGGGAGCTGTTTTTT; CDR3 protein: CASSEWGSLPGELFF; clone size: once; V gene: TRBV6-1; J gene: TRBJ2-2; D gene: .
CDR3 DNA: TGTGCCAGCAGCCCAAGGGGGGGCAACACTGAAGCTTTCTTT; CDR3 protein: CASSPRGGNTEAFF; clone size: .; V gene: TRBV7-9; J gene: TRBJ1-1; D gene: .
CDR3 DNA: TGTGCCAGCAGTGGTCGCCGGGACAATCAGCCCCAGCATTTT; CDR3 protein: CASSGRRDNQPQHF; clone size: few; V gene: TRBV25-1; J gene: TRBJ1-5; D gene: .
CDR3 DNA: TGTGCCAGCAGTTACTCGACAGACCCGGGTGGCTACACCTTC; CDR3 protein: CASSYSTDPGGYTF; clone size: .; V gene: TRBV6-6; J gene: TRBJ1-2; D gene: .
CDR3 DNA: TGTGCCAGCAGCTTAGATAGGGGAAGGGGCACAGATACGCAGTATTTT; CDR3 protein: CASSLDRGRGTDTQYF; clone size: .; V gene: TRBV11-2; J gene: TRBJ2-3; D gene: .
CDR3 DNA: TGCGCCAGCAGCTGGGGATCTAGCGGGGGAAGCTCCTACAATGAGCAGTTCTTC; CDR3 protein: CASSWGSSGGSSYNEQFF; clone size: .; V gene: TRBV5-1; J gene: TRBJ2-1; D gene: TRBD2
CDR3 DNA: TGTGCCAGCAGGGAAAGACAGGGGGGGACCTACGAGCAGTACTTC; CDR3 protein: CASRERQGGTYEQYF; clone size: .; V gene: TRBV6-5; J gene: TRBJ2-7; D gene: TRBD1
CDR3 DNA: TGTGCCTGGGGGACAGTGGGTTCGTCCCAGCATTTT; CDR3 protein: CAWGTVGSSQHF; clone size: few; V gene: TRBV30; J gene: TRBJ1-5; D gene: TRBD1
CDR3 DNA: TGTGCCAGCAGTCCCCGGGGGGGCTATAACAATGAGCAGTTCTTC; CDR3 protein: CASSPRGGYNNEQFF; clone size: .; V gene: TRBV6-1; J gene: TRBJ2-1; D gene: TRBD2
CDR3 DNA: TGTGCCAGCAATGCCGGTATTAATCAGCCCCAGCATTTT; CDR3 protein: CASNAGINQPQHF; clone size: .; V gene: TRBV28; J gene: TRBJ1-5; D gene: .
CDR3 DNA: TGCGCCAGCAGCTTATCCAGCGGGAGGCGTGACGCAGATACGCAGTATTTT; CDR3 protein: CASSLSSGRRDADTQYF; clone size: .; V gene: TRBV5-1; J gene: TRBJ2-3; D gene: TRBD2
CDR3 DNA: TGTGCCAGCAGCCTGTGGGCTGCGAACACCGGGGAGCTGTTTTTT; CDR3 protein: CASSLWAANTGELFF; clone size: .; V gene: TRBV21-1; J gene: TRBJ2-2; D gene: .
CDR3 DNA: TGTGCCAGCAGCCCCCGCTTTTCCTACGAGCAGTACTTC; CDR3 protein: CASSPRFSYEQYF; clone size: .; V gene: TRBV5-4; J gene: TRBJ2-7; D gene: .
CDR3 DNA: TGTGCCAGCAGTTTCGGAACGGGACAGAATAATTCACCCCTCCACTTT; CDR3 protein: CASSFGTGQNNSPLHF; clone size: .; V gene: TRBV27; J gene: TRBJ1-6; D gene: TRBD1
CDR3 DNA: TGTGCCAGCAGCTTAGACCTCTATGGCTACACCTTC; CDR3 protein: CASSLDLYGYTF; clone size: few; V gene: TRBV7-2; J gene: TRBJ1-2; D gene: .
CDR3 DNA: TGTGCCAGCAGTGGTAATGAGAACACTGAAGCTTTCTTT; CDR3 protein: CASSGNENTEAFF; clone size: .; V gene: TRBV2; J gene: TRBJ1-1; D gene: .
CDR3 DNA: TGTGCCAGCAGCCCTCTACTAGCCCGGGGAATGAAGACCCAGTACTTC; CDR3 protein: CASSPLLARGMKTQYF; clone size: .; V gene: TRBV5-5; J gene: TRBJ2-5; D gene: .
CDR3 DNA: TGTGCCAGCTCACCAACCGGGACGGGTGAACTGACTGAAGCTTTCTTT; CDR3 protein: CASSPTGTGELTEAFF; clone size: once; V gene: TRBV18; J gene: TRBJ1-1; D gene: .
CDR3 DNA: TGCGCCAGCAGCCAAGGGGCAGGCCTGAACACTGAAGCTTTCTTT; CDR3 protein: CASSQGAGLNTEAFF; clone size: once; V gene: TRBV4-3; J gene: TRBJ1-1; D gene: .
CDR3 DNA: TGTGCCGGGGGGGTGGGAGGCGAAAAACTGTTTTTT; CDR3 protein: CAGGVGGEKLFF; clone size: .; V gene: TRBV30; J gene: TRBJ1-4; D gene: .
CDR3 DNA: TGTGCCAGCAGCTTGGGCTCGGGGGTGGGAGATACGCAGTATTTT; CDR3 protein: CASSLGSGVGDTQYF; clone size: .; V gene: TRBV5-4; J gene: TRBJ2-3; D gene: .
CDR3 DNA: TGTGCCAGCTCCCCCACGAGTGAGCAGTTCTTC; CDR3 protein: CASSPTSEQFF; clone size: .; V gene: TRBV18; J gene: TRBJ2-1; D gene: .
CDR3 DNA: TGTGCCAGCAGCGTAGGTGATAGTTTTAGCACAGATACGCAGTATTTT; CDR3 protein: CASSVGDSFSTDTQYF; clone size: .; V gene: TRBV9; J gene: TRBJ2-3; D gene: .
CDR3 DNA: TGCAGCGTTGCGGGGACGAAGAATGAAAAACTGTTTTTT; CDR3 protein: CSVAGTKNEKLFF; clone size: once; V gene: TRBV29-1; J gene: TRBJ1-4; D gene: .
CDR3 DNA: TGCGCCAGCAGCCAAGAAGGTACTAGCGGGGAGACCCAGTACTTC; CDR3 protein: CASSQEGTSGETQYF; clone size: .; V gene: TRBV4-1; J gene: TRBJ2-5; D gene: TRBD2
CDR3 DNA: TGCGCCAGCAGCCAAGAATCTGGTAGACTAGCGGGATCAGATACGCAGTATTTT; CDR3 protein: CASSQESGRLAGSDTQYF; clone size: .; V gene: TRBV4-1; J gene: TRBJ2-3; D gene: TRBD2
CDR3 DNA: TGTGCCACCAGCAGAGATTGGAGCGGGGGGCACAATGAGCAGTTCTTC; CDR3 protein: CATSRDWSGGHNEQFF; clone size: .; V gene: TRBV15; J gene: TRBJ2-1; D gene: TRBD2
CDR3 DNA: TGTGCCTGGAGTGTACTGGGGGGCGGCTACACCTTC; CDR3 protein: CAWSVLGGGYTF; clone size: .; V gene: TRBV30; J gene: TRBJ1-2; D gene: .
CDR3 DNA: TGTGCCAGCTCACCGGCACTCTCCGGCGAGCAGTACTTC; CDR3 protein: CASSPALSGEQYF; clone size: .; V gene: TRBV18; J gene: TRBJ2-7; D gene: .
CDR3 DNA: TGTGCCAGTAGTGGCACGGGAGGGACCACCGGGGAGCTGTTTTTT; CDR3 protein: CASSGTGGTTGELFF; clone size: .; V gene: TRBV19; J gene: TRBJ2-2; D gene: TRBD2
CDR3 DNA: TGTGCCAGCAGTTTACTAGCAGGGGGCATTGGCTACACCTTC; CDR3 protein: CASSLLAGGIGYTF; clone size: once; V gene: TRBV6-5; J gene: TRBJ1-2; D gene: TRBD1
CDR3 DNA: TGTGCCAGCACCGACCGGGACAGTGCCTACGAGCAGTACTTC; CDR3 protein: CASTDRDSAYEQYF; clone size: .; V gene: TRBV6-6; J gene: TRBJ2-7; D gene: TRBD1